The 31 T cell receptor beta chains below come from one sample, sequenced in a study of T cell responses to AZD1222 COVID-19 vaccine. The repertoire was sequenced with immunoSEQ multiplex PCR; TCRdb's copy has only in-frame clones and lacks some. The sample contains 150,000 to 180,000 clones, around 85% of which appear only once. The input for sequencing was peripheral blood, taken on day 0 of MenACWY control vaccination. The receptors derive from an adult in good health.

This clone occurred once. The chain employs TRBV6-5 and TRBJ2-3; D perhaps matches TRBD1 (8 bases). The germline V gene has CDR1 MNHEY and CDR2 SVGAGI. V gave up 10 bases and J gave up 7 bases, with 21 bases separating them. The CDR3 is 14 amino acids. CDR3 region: CATRGVQGGNTQYF. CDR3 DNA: TGTGCCACTCGGGGGGTACAGGGGGGAAATACGCAGTATTTT.

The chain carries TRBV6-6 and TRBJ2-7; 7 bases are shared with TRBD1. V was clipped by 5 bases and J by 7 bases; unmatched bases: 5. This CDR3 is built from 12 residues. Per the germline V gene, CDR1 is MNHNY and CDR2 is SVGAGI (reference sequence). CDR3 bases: TGTGCCAGCAGTCCCCGACAGGGTGAGCAGTACGTC. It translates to CASSPRQGEQYV.

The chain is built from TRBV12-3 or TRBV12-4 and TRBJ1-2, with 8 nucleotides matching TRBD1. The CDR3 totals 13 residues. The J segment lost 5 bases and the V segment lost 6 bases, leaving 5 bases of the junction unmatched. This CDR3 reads CASSTRQGYGYTF. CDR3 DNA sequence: TGTGCCAGCAGCACCAGACAGGGGTATGGCTACACCTTC.

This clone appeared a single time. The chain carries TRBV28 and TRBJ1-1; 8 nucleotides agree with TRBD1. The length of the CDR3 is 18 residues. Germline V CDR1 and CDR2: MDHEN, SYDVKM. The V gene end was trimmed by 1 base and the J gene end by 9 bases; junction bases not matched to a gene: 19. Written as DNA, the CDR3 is TGTGCCAGCAGTTTATATTCCGGAGACTTTACGACAGGGGAGAAAGCTTTCTTT. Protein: CASSLYSGDFTTGEKAFF.

CDR3 protein: CASSSHEQFF. CDR3 nucleotide sequence: TGTGCCAGCAGCTCGCATGAGCAGTTCTTC. This chain connects TRBV5-4 to TRBJ2-1; D gene ambiguous. The V end lost 3 bases, the J end lost 8 bases, and 3 bases lay between the germline ends. The CDR3 consists of 10 residues. CDR1 is SGHNT and CDR2 is YYREEE in the germline V gene (reference sequence).

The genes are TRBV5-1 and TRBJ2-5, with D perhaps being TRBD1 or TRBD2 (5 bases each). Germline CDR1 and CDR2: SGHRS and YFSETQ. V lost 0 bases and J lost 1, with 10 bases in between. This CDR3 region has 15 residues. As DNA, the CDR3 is TGCGCCAGCAGCTTGGGAGGGGCGCGCCAAGAGACCCAGTACTTC. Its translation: CASSLGGARQETQYF. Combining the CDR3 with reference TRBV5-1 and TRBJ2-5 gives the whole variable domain KAGVTQTPRYLIKTRGQQVTLSCSPISGHRSVSWYQQTPGQGLQFLFEYFSETQRNKGNFPGRFSGRQFSNSRSEMNVSTLELGDSALYLCASSLGGARQETQYFGPGTRLLVL.

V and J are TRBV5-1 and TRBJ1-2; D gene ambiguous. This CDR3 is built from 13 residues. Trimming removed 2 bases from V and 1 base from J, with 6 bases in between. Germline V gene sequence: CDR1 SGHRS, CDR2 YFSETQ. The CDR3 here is CASSFGFNYGYTF. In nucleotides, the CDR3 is TGCGCCAGCAGCTTTGGGTTTAACTATGGCTACACCTTC.

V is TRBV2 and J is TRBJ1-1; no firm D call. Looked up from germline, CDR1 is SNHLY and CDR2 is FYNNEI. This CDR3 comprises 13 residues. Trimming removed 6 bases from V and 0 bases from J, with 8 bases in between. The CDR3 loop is CASSWTVNTEAFF. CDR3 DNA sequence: TGTGCCAGCAGCTGGACGGTGAACACTGAAGCTTTCTTT. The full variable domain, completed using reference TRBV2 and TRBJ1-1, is EPEVTQTPSHQVTQMGQEVILRCVPISNHLYFYWYRQILGQKVEFLVSFYNNEISEKSEIFDDQFSVERPDGSNFTLKIRSTKLEDSAMYFCASSWTVNTEAFFGQGTRLTVV.

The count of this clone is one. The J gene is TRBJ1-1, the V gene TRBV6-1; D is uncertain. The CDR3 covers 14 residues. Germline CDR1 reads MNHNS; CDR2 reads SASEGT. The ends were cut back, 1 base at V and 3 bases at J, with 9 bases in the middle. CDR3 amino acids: CASSEGEVYTEAFF. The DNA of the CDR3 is TGTGCCAGCAGTGAAGGGGAAGTTTACACTGAAGCTTTCTTT.

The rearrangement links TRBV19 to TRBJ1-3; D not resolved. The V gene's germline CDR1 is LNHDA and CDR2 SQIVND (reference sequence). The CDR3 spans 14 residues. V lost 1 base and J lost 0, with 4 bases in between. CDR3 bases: TGTGCCAGTAGTATAGGGACCTCTGGAAACACCATATATTTT. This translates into CASSIGTSGNTIYF.

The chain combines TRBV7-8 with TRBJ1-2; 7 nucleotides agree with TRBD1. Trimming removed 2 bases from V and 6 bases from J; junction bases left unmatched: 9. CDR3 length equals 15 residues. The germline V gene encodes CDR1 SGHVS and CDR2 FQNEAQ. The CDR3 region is CASSLRREGADGYTF. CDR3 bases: TGTGCCAGCAGCTTAAGAAGAGAGGGGGCCGATGGCTACACCTTC.

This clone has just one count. CDR3 nucleotide sequence: TGTGCCAGCAGCCAGACAGGGATAGGAGAGACCCAGTACTTC. Translated, it gives CASSQTGIGETQYF. The chain carries TRBV3-1 (or the pseudogene TRBV3-2) and TRBJ2-5; 7 bases map to TRBD1. V dropped 3 bases and J dropped 4; count of bases not matched to a gene: 5. Germline V gives CDR1 LGHDT, CDR2 YNNKEL (reference sequence). This CDR3 has 14 amino acids.

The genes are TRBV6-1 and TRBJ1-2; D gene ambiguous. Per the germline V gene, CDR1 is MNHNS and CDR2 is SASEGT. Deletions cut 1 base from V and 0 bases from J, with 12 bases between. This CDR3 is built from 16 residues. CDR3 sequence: CASSEGIGTANYGYTF. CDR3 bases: TGTGCCAGCAGTGAAGGGATTGGAACGGCTAACTATGGCTACACCTTC.

The CDR3 loop is CANSRGENTGELFF. The CDR3 DNA is TGTGCCAACTCCCGGGGGGAAAACACCGGGGAGCTGTTTTTT. This chain uses TRBV6-6 with TRBJ2-2, with 7 bases fitting TRBD2. The CDR3 runs 14 residues. Germline trimming cut 10 bases from V and 2 bases from J; bases unmatched to any gene: 7. The germline gives CDR1 MNHNY, CDR2 SVGAGI (reference sequence).

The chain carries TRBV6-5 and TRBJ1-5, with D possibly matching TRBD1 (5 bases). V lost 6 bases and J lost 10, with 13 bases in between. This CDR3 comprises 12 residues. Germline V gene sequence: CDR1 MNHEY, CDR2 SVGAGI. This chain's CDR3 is CASSNPGTPQHF. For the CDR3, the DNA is TGTGCCAGCAGCAACCCCGGGACTCCCCAGCATTTT.

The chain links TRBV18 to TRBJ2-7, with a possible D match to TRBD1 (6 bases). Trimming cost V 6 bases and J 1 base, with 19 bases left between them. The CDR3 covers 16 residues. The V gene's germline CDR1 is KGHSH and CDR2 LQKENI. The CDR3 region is CASSMGVGADSYEQYF. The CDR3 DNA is TGTGCCAGCTCTATGGGTGTGGGGGCGGATTCCTACGAGCAGTACTTC.

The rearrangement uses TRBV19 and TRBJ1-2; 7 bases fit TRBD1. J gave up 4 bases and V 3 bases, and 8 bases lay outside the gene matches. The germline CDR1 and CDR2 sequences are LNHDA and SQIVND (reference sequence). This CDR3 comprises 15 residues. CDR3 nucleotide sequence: TGTGCCAGTAGTATCGTGGGACAGCTATCCTATGGCTACACCTTC. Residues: CASSIVGQLSYGYTF.

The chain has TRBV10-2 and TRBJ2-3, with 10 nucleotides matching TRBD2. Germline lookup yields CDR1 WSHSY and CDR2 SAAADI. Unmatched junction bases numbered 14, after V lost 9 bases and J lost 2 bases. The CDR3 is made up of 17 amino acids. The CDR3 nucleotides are TGCGCCAGTGGTTCGGGGGTAGCGGGGGGACTCACAGATACGCAGTATTTT. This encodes CASGSGVAGGLTDTQYF.

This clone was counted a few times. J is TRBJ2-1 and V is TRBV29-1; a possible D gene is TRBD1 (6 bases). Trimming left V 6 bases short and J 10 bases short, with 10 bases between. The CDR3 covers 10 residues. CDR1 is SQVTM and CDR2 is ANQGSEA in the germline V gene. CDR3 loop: CSVQGREQFF. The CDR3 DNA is TGCAGCGTACAGGGCAGGGAGCAGTTCTTC.

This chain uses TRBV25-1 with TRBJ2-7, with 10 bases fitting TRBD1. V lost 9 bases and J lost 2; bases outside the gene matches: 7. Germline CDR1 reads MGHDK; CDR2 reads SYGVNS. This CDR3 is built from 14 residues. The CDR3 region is CASYRDRGPYEQYV. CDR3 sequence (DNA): TGTGCCAGTTACCGGGACAGGGGCCCCTACGAGCAGTACGTC.

This chain's CDR3 is CATSRAPPGEGTEAFF. CDR3 DNA: TGTGCCACCAGCAGAGCCCCCCCTGGGGAGGGGACTGAAGCTTTCTTT. V and J are TRBV15 and TRBJ1-1, with D tentatively TRBD1 (5 bases). The germline V gene encodes CDR1 LNHNV and CDR2 YYDKDF (reference sequence). With 1 base removed from V and 5 bases from J, the gap between germline ends came to 17 bases. The CDR3 runs to 16 residues.

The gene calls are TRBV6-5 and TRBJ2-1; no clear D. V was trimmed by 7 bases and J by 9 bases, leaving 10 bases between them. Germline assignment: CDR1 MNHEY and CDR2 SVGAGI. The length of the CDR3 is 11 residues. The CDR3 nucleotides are TGTGCCAGCAATGGGGTCGGTGAGCAGTTCTTC. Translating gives CASNGVGEQFF.

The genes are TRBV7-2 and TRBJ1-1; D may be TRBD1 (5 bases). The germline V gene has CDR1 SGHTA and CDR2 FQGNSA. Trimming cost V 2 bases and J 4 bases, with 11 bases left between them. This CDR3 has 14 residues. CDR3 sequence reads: CASSLPGRGTEAFF. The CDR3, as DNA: TGTGCCAGCAGCTTACCAGGGAGGGGCACTGAAGCTTTCTTT.

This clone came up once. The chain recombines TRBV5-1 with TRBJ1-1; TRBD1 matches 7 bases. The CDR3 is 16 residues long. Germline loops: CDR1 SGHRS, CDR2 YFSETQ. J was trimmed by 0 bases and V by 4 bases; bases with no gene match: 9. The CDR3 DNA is TGCGCCAGCAGCGGCCTGACAGGGCCTCTGAACACTGAAGCTTTCTTT. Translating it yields CASSGLTGPLNTEAFF.

The CDR3 region is CASSPEGDITYEQYF. CDR3 bases: TGCGCCAGCAGCCCAGAGGGGGACATAACCTACGAGCAGTACTTC. The V and J genes are TRBV5-1 and TRBJ2-7, with D possibly being TRBD1 (6 bases). CDR3 length: 15 amino acids. With 4 bases removed from V and 2 bases from J, the gap between germline ends came to 16 bases. In germline, CDR1 is SGHRS, CDR2 YFSETQ.

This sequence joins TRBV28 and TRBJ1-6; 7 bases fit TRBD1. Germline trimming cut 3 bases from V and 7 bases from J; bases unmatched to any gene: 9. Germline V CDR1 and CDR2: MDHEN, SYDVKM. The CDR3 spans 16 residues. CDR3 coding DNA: TGTGCCAGCAGTTTGCCGGGACGACAGGGAAATTCACCCCTCCACTTT. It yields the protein CASSLPGRQGNSPLHF.

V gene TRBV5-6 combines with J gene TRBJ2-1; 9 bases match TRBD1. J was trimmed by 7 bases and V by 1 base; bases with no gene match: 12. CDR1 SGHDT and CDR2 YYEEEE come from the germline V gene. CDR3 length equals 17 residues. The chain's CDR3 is CASSLRRSRQGGNEQFF. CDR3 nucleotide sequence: TGTGCCAGCAGCTTGAGACGTTCGAGACAGGGGGGAAATGAGCAGTTCTTC.

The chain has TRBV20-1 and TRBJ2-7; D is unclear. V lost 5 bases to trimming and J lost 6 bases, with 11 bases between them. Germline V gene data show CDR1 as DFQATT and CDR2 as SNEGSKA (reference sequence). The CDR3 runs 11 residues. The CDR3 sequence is CSARTSFEQYF. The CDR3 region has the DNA TGCAGTGCTCGGACCTCTTTCGAGCAGTACTTC.

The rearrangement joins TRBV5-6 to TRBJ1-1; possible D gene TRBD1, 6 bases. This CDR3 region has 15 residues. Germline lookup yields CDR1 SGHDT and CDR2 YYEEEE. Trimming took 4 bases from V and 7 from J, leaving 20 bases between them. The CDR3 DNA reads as TGTGCCAGCAGCGCCACCCAGGGGATTATAGGTGAAGCTTTCTTT. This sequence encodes CASSATQGIIGEAFF.

CDR3 nucleotides: TGTGCCAGCAGCTTAGGGGCGACCTTCGGGAATTCACCCCTCCACTTT. This codes for CASSLGATFGNSPLHF. V usage is TRBV7-9 and J usage is TRBJ1-6; D gene unclear. This CDR3 has 16 residues. V lost 1 base, J lost 7 bases, and 14 bases lay in between. The germline V gene encodes CDR1 SEHNR and CDR2 FQNEAQ (reference sequence).

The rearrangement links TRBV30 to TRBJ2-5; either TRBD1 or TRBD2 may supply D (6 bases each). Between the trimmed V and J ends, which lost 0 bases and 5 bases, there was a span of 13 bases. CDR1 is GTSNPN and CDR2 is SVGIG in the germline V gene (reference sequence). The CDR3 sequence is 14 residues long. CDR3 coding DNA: TGTGCCTGGAGTGTAGGAGGGGGTGTCGAGACCCAGTACTTC. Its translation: CAWSVGGGVETQYF.